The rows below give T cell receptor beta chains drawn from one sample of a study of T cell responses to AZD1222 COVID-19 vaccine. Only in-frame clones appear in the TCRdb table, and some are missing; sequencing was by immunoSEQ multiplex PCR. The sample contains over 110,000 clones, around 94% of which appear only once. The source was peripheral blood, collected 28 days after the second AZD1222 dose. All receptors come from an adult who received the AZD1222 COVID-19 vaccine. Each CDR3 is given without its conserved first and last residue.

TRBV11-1,ASSFGQLQETQY
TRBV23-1,ASSHLIPLVTGATYNEQF
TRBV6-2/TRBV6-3,ASSPSTGGNPEAF
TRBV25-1,ASSEWAANEKLF
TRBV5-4,ASSQITGTNTEAF
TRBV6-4,ASSALSVRGDTQY
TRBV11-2,ASRSSLNTEAF
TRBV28,ASSLARAGGTDTQY
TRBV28,ASSLSGQGAFNEQF
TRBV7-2,ASSSPVAEFYTDTQY
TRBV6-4,ASRPGTGLNYGYT
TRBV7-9,ASSYRDTYSGNTIY
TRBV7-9,ASSPGQDYEQY
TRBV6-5,ASSYSRGTYEQY
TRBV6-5,ASSYRAGQGFGYT
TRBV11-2,ASSLGGGGYTEAF
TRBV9,ASSGRGLGNTEAF
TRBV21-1,ASSIHRAGGELF